Sequencing of this T cell receptor (beta chain) was carried out in a study of control samples from healthy donors and cancer patients (dated by TCRdb to 2020 to 2022). The library was obtained by the immunoSEQ multiplex PCR assay. TCRdb obtained this table from immuneACCESS and retained in-frame rearrangements with V and J assigned. These tables miss some clones; where compared with another copy, unresolved V genes account for less than half of the shortfall, and the remainder is unexplained. Present in this sample are approximately 83,000 clones, 85% to 95% of which were seen just once. Jointly, the top ten make up about 1.5% of the sample. With regard to this clone: What this receptor recognizes is not known. Base quality data are lacking; no much larger clone is found one base away.

Inclusive of the bounding cysteine and phenylalanine, the CDR3 is 12 residues long. Only CDR3 DNA is held: 36 bases, read in frame from base 1. V is cut by 4 bases and J by 3 bases, and the space between the germline ends is 8 bases. CDR1 and CDR2 were assigned from the germline V gene as SGHRS and YFSETQ. The sequence derives from a woman aged 30 to 39 in good health. Input material: blood. The sequence links TRBV5-1 to TRBJ2-7; the D gene is perhaps TRBD1, from 6 matching bases. The CDR3 sequence is CASSMDSYEQYF. The DNA sequence is given as TGCGCCAGCAGCATGGACAGCTACGAGCAGTACTTC.